The sample holds a few counts of the clone carrying this TCR beta chain. These data belong to a study of early T cells in non-severe SARS-CoV-2 infection. Study details: The chains were unpaired, and the sequenced material was bulk RNA from unsorted whole blood.

Unique molecular identifiers tagged individual cDNA molecules. TCRdb passed the 5' RACE reads through MiXCR, listing each CDR3 protein once. The sample shows about 48,000 distinct CDR3 sequences, around 9.1% of them seen only once. Trimming pared 2 bases from V and 2 bases from J, leaving 0 bases between. Per the germline V gene, CDR1 is MGHDK and CDR2 is SYGVNS. The CDR3 is 12 residues long. The sequence came from an adult who was a healthcare worker with PCR-confirmed SARS-CoV-2 infection or an uninfected control (not recorded which). The chain carries TRBV25-1 and TRBJ2-2; D gene uncertain. The sample comprised whole blood. CDR3 sequence reads: CASSENTGELFF. CDR3 nucleotide sequence: TGTGCCAGCAGTGAAAACACCGGGGAGCTGTTTTTT.